The 21 T cell receptor beta chains below come from one sample, sequenced in a study of Graves' ophthalmopathy and Graves' hyperthyroidism. The study amplified TCR beta CDR3 regions using RNA transcripts. The workflow started with a first-round RT-PCR run with HTBI primers and then moved on to a second-round multiplex PCR. TCRdb fed the multiplex PCR reads into MiXCR, producing one record per CDR3 protein. The sample has about half a million distinct CDR3 sequences, around an eighth seen once. Source material: blood. Receptors were obtained from a woman in her twenties or thirties with Graves' ophthalmopathy.

This clonotype was observed at least ten times. This chain links TRBV7-2 with TRBJ1-5; perhaps TRBD1 as D (5 bases). This CDR3 is 15 amino acids long. Per the germline V gene, CDR1 is SGHTA and CDR2 is FQGNSA. V lost 5 bases to trimming and J lost 0 bases, with 11 bases between them. In nucleotides, the CDR3 is TGTGCCAGCAGCCGGTGGGACGGTAGCAATCAGCCCCAGCATTTT. This gives the protein CASSRWDGSNQPQHF.

This clonotype was counted many times. V gene TRBV7-3 combines with J gene TRBJ1-2; no reliable D call. The CDR3 has 14 amino acids. CDR1 SGHTA and CDR2 FQGTGA come from the germline V gene. V was clipped by 5 bases and J by 2 bases, with 12 bases between them. The CDR3 here is CASSPGRGNYGYTF. In nucleotides, the CDR3 is TGTGCCAGCAGCCCAGGACGTGGAAACTATGGCTACACCTTC.

At least ten counts were recorded for this clonotype. This chain joins TRBV6-1 and TRBJ2-6; D is uncertain. This CDR3 has 16 amino acids. V gave up 2 bases and J gave up 4 bases, with 12 bases separating them. CDR1 and CDR2 (germline): MNHNS, SASEGT. The CDR3 protein is CASSEWASAGANVLTF. The CDR3 region has the DNA TGTGCCAGCAGTGAATGGGCAAGTGCCGGGGCCAACGTCCTGACTTTC.

This clonotype was detected many times. The chain couples TRBV5-1 to TRBJ2-7; TRBD2 matches at 13 bases. CDR3 length: 19 amino acids. V dropped 3 bases and J dropped 0; count of bases not matched to a gene: 12. Germline-derived CDR1 and CDR2 are SGHRS and YFSETQ. CDR3 nucleotide sequence: TGCGCCAGCAGCTCAAGGGTGGGACTAGCGGGATATACCTCCTACGAGCAGTACTTC. Protein sequence: CASSSRVGLAGYTSYEQYF.

The V and J genes are TRBV19 and TRBJ1-6, with 8 bases lining up with TRBD1. Germline-derived CDR1 and CDR2 are LNHDA and SQIVND (reference sequence). The CDR3 has 18 amino acids. V dropped 5 bases and J dropped 3; count of bases not matched to a gene: 12. CDR3 coding DNA: TGTGCCAGTAGTCTAACCCAACCGGGACAGGACTATAATTCACCCCTCCACTTT. Translated, it gives CASSLTQPGQDYNSPLHF.

V usage is TRBV10-3 and J usage is TRBJ2-4; perhaps TRBD1 as D (7 bases). The V gene's germline CDR1 is ENHRY and CDR2 SYGVKD. V was clipped by 6 bases and J by 7 bases, with 13 bases between them. CDR3 size: 13 residues. The CDR3 spells CAISGGGSNIQYF. The CDR3 DNA is TGTGCCATCAGCGGAGGGGGCTCGAACATTCAGTACTTC.

This clonotype was picked up a small number of times. This rearrangement joins TRBV5-1 to TRBJ2-5, with 10 bases identical to TRBD1. Germline V gene sequence: CDR1 SGHRS, CDR2 YFSETQ. The V segment lost 4 bases and the J segment 5 bases; nucleotides outside the gene matches: 8. This CDR3 is built from 15 residues. The CDR3 is CASSVPTGGGETQYF. CDR3 nucleotide sequence: TGCGCCAGCAGCGTACCGACAGGGGGCGGTGAGACCCAGTACTTC.

This clonotype turned up a few times. The V gene is TRBV20-1, the J gene TRBJ2-2; 11 nucleotides align to TRBD2. This CDR3 spans 16 amino acids. Looked up from germline, CDR1 is DFQATT and CDR2 is SNEGSKA (reference sequence). The junction had 3 bases not matched to a gene; V was cut back by 2 bases and J by 1 base. This chain's CDR3 is CSARPGLAGNTGELFF. The CDR3 DNA reads as TGCAGTGCTAGACCCGGACTAGCGGGGAACACCGGGGAGCTGTTTTTT.

In this sample, this clonotype turned up many times. The chain employs TRBV6-2 or TRBV6-3 and TRBJ2-7; 7 positions match TRBD1. The CDR3 spans 15 residues. Germline assignment: CDR1 MNHEY and CDR2 SVGEGT. V gave up 2 bases and J gave up 5 bases; unmatched junction bases: 9. The DNA of the CDR3 is TGTGCCAGCAGTTACACCTTTGACAGGGTGGACGAGCAGTACTTC. Amino acid sequence: CASSYTFDRVDEQYF.

The J gene is TRBJ2-2, the V gene TRBV6-1; 8 bases are a match to TRBD2. The V segment lost 5 bases and the J segment 6 bases; nucleotides outside the gene matches: 8. Germline lookup yields CDR1 MNHNS and CDR2 SASEGT. There are 15 residues in the CDR3. CDR3 DNA sequence: TGTGCCAGCAGTCGGGGGGGGGAAGGTGCCGGGGAGCTGTTTTTT. Encoded protein: CASSRGGEGAGELFF.

This clonotype was detected ten times or more. This rearrangement joins TRBV20-1 to TRBJ1-1, with D unclear. Germline CDR1 DFQATT, CDR2 SNEGSKA (reference sequence). CDR3 length equals 14 residues. Trimming pared 1 base from V and 1 base from J, leaving 10 bases between. Here the CDR3 reads CSARVFIGNTEAFF. In DNA, the CDR3 is TGCAGTGCTAGAGTGTTTATAGGGAACACTGAAGCTTTCTTT.

This clonotype was seen many times. The chain employs TRBV24-1 and TRBJ1-5; D uncertain. Germline-derived CDR1 and CDR2 are KGHDR and SFDVKD. This CDR3 is 14 amino acids long. The ends were cut back, 4 bases at V and 0 bases at J, with 6 bases in the middle. CDR3 sequence: CATSDRYSNQPQHF. The CDR3 DNA sequence: TGTGCCACCAGTGACCGGTATAGCAATCAGCCCCAGCATTTT.

This clonotype came up many times. The chain employs TRBV11-1 and TRBJ1-1; a possible D gene is TRBD1 (6 bases). The germline V gene has CDR1 SGHAT and CDR2 FQDESV (reference sequence). Trimming took off 4 bases at V and 6 bases at J, with 18 bases between the two ends. The CDR3 covers 15 residues. CDR3 amino acids: CASSSGDNLRSEAFF. As DNA, the CDR3 is TGTGCCAGCAGCTCTGGGGACAACTTGCGCTCTGAAGCTTTCTTT.

Ten or more counts support this clonotype. This chain links TRBV11-2 with TRBJ2-5; D tentatively fits TRBD1 or TRBD2 (7 bases each). Trimming removed 2 bases at V and 5 bases at J, with 15 bases between. Germline V gene data show CDR1 as SGHAT and CDR2 as FQNNGV. This CDR3 is built from 15 residues. DNA of the CDR3: TGTGCCAGCAGCTTAACAGGGCAGGGGGGGGAGACCCAGTACTTC. This codes for CASSLTGQGGETQYF.

This clonotype was seen a few times. The CDR3: CASTSAWGGNQPQHF. The CDR3 DNA is TGTGCCAGTACCTCAGCCTGGGGCGGCAATCAGCCCCAGCATTTT. The chain carries TRBV19 and TRBJ1-5, with D perhaps matching TRBD1 (5 bases). The CDR3 runs to 15 residues. V lost 7 bases and J lost 2, with 15 bases in between. CDR1 and CDR2 (germline): LNHDA, SQIVND (reference sequence).

This clonotype was counted ten times or more. A single base separates this from a much larger clone, so it may be a read error. This rearrangement joins TRBV20-1 to TRBJ1-6; 7 positions agree with TRBD1. The length of the CDR3 is 13 residues. The germline V gene encodes CDR1 DFQATT and CDR2 SNEGSKA (reference sequence). CDR3 DNA: TGCAGTGCTAATACAGGGGAATCTTCACACCTCCACTTT. Its translation is CSANTGESSHLHF.

This clonotype appeared many times. For the CDR3, the DNA is TGTGCCAGCAGTTACCTGCGCGGCGGCGGTCACTACGAGCAGTACTTC. Translated, it gives CASSYLRGGGHYEQYF. The genes are TRBV6-2 or TRBV6-3 and TRBJ2-7; D gene unclear. V was trimmed by 2 bases and J by 3 bases, leaving 17 bases between them. The CDR3 has 16 residues. Germline V CDR1 and CDR2: MNHEY, SVGEGT.

This clonotype was found many times. This rearrangement joins TRBV6-1 to TRBJ1-1; TRBD1 might be the D (5 bases). Germline loops: CDR1 MNHNS, CDR2 SASEGT. V was trimmed by 11 bases and J by 7 bases, leaving 20 bases between them. The CDR3 loop spans 13 amino acids. CDR3 in DNA: TGTGCCGCCCGGGACCGGGGAGTCGGTGAAGCTTTCTTT. It specifies CAARDRGVGEAFF.

This clonotype appeared many times. This rearrangement joins TRBV5-6 to TRBJ1-2, with a weak D call TRBD1 (5 bases). The CDR3 consists of 13 residues. Germline CDR1 SGHDT, CDR2 YYEEEE. V lost 4 bases and J lost 4, with 11 bases in between. As DNA, the CDR3 is TGTGCCAGCAGCGCCGGGACGGTCTATGGCTACACCTTC. Its translation is CASSAGTVYGYTF.

The chain employs TRBV5-5 and TRBJ1-2, with a possible D match to TRBD1 (6 bases). The length of the CDR3 is 15 residues. Germline V gene sequence: CDR1 SGHKS, CDR2 YYEKEE (reference sequence). V dropped 4 bases and J dropped 2 bases, with 15 bases sitting between them. DNA for the CDR3: TGTGCCAGCAGCGGAAAAACAGGGAACAACTATGGCTACACCTTC. This sequence encodes CASSGKTGNNYGYTF.

This clonotype has at least ten counts. V and J are TRBV6-5 and TRBJ1-1, with 11 nucleotides matching TRBD1. Germline V gene lookup returns CDR1 MNHEY and CDR2 SVGAGI. After removal of 4 bases from V and 5 bases from J, the junction contained 12 bases not matched to a gene. CDR3 size: 17 residues. CDR3 region: CASSFPPGTGGPTEAFF. The CDR3 coding sequence is TGTGCCAGCAGTTTTCCTCCCGGGACAGGGGGACCAACTGAAGCTTTCTTT.